This T cell receptor beta chain was sequenced during a study of cytomegalovirus exposure and HLA in healthy donors. The PCR used 60 Vbeta and 13 Jbeta primers. Profiling relied on immunoSEQ multiplex PCR, and the TCRdb table lists in-frame clones only, not all of them. The sample lists about 140,000 clones, just under 85% seen once, with around 4.1% in the top ten. CDR1 and CDR2 (germline): SGHTA, FQGNSA. CDR3 length: 19 residues. Germline trimming cut 4 bases from V and 4 bases from J; bases unmatched to any gene: 13. The sequencing input was PBMCs. This sequence was found in a man aged 40-55 years in good health and CMV-seropositive. The rearrangement links TRBV7-2 to TRBJ2-7; 16 nucleotides agree with TRBD2. The chain's CDR3 is CASSSLPGLAGGPEYEQYF. The DNA of the CDR3 is TGTGCCAGCAGCTCGCTACCGGGACTAGCGGGGGGGCCGGAGTACGAGCAGTACTTC.